This T cell receptor (beta chain) was captured by sequencing in a study of a mutant IDH1 vaccine in newly diagnosed glioma. Described time point: baseline, week 1 (first vaccination visit). The treatment was: pre-vaccination baseline after standard-of-care therapy. Assay: immunoSEQ multiplex PCR; the TCRdb copy retains only in-frame clones and omits some. The sample includes approximately 100,000 clones, around nine tenths of them seen just once. The CDR3 sequence is 15 residues long. Germline V gene sequence: CDR1 SGHRS, CDR2 YFSETQ. V dropped 1 base and J dropped 3; count of bases not matched to a gene: 5.

Here the sequenced sample was PBMCs, taken from a glioma patient treated with radiotherapy, temozolomide or both. The rearrangement joins TRBV5-1 to TRBJ2-7; 9 bases line up with TRBD2. The TCR originated in a woman aged 50 to 60 with glioma. The CDR3, as DNA: TGCGCCAGCAGCTTGTCCCTAGCGGGAAACTACGAGCAGTACTTC. This codes for CASSLSLAGNYEQYF.